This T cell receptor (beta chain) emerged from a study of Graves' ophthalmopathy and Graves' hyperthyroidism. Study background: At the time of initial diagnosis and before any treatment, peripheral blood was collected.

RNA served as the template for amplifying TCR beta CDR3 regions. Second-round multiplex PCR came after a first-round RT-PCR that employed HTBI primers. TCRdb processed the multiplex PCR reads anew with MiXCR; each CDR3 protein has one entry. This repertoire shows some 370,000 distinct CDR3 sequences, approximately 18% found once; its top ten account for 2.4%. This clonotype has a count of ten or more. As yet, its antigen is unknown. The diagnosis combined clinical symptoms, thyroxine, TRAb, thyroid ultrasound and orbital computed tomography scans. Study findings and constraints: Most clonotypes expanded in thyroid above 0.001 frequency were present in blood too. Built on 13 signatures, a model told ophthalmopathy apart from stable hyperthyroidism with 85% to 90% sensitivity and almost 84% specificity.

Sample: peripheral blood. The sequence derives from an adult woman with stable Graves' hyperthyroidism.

The CDR3 loop is CASRPSQGTYGYTF. CDR3 in DNA: TGTGCCAGCAGGCCCAGTCAGGGGACGTATGGCTACACCTTC. The chain couples TRBV12-3 or TRBV12-4 to TRBJ1-2, with D perhaps TRBD1 (6 bases). V dropped 6 bases and J dropped 5 bases, with 16 bases sitting between them. This CDR3 has 14 amino acids.